This TCR beta chain is from a study of CD8 T cells in ankylosing spondylitis. Study-wide points: Eight highly homologous variants formed a TCR beta motif that appeared characteristic of ankylosing spondylitis blood.

In the case of this clonotype: Its target is unknown.

The germline CDR1 and CDR2 sequences are MDHEN and SYDVKM. This CDR3 region has 11 residues. The V and J ends lost 3 bases and 4 bases respectively, with 1 base between them. Quantitative 5'-RACE with molecular barcodes was used to make the TCR beta libraries. TCRdb processed the 5' RACE reads anew with MiXCR; each CDR3 protein has one entry. The sample records around 300,000 distinct CDR3 sequences, 11% being singletons. This chain links TRBV28 with TRBJ1-3; D unresolved. Specimen: blood, either unsorted or a sorted T cell fraction (not recorded which). This clonotype was sampled from a female donor with ankylosing spondylitis or in good health (not recorded which). The CDR3, as DNA: TGTGCCAGCAGTTTCGGAAACACCATATATTTT. Protein product: CASSFGNTIYF.